This entry concerns a single T cell receptor beta chain. Its specificity is not known. V shed 4 bases, J shed 6 bases, and the junction held 21 bases outside the gene matches. The CDR3 is 19 residues long. CDR1 and CDR2 (germline): LNHDA, SQIVND (reference sequence). Profiling relied on immunoSEQ multiplex PCR, and the TCRdb table lists in-frame clones only, not all of them. The sample yields tens of thousands of clones, about 74% seen once. The sample originates from a study of radiotherapy plus CTLA-4 blockade in lung cancer. Study-level background: Disease control reached about 28%, with objective responses in 15% to 20%. Broader study findings: Peripheral blood showed expansion of tumor-derived TCR clones after radiotherapy and ipilimumab. Response was reportedly best predicted by early blood T cell clone dynamics, with interferon-beta.

Focal radiation with ipilimumab CTLA-4 blockade was given to patients with chemo-refractory metastatic non-small-cell lung cancer. V is TRBV19 and J is TRBJ2-1; 7 bases match TRBD2. This receptor was taken from a human donor with non-small cell lung cancer whose response to radiotherapy plus ipilimumab could not be evaluated. The material sequenced was peripheral blood, taken from a patient treated with radiotherapy plus ipilimumab. CDR3 DNA: TGTGCCAGTAGTACGACAAGGGCTTCTAGCGGTGTCTCGATCAATGAGCAGTTCTTC. Translating it yields CASSTTRASSGVSINEQFF.